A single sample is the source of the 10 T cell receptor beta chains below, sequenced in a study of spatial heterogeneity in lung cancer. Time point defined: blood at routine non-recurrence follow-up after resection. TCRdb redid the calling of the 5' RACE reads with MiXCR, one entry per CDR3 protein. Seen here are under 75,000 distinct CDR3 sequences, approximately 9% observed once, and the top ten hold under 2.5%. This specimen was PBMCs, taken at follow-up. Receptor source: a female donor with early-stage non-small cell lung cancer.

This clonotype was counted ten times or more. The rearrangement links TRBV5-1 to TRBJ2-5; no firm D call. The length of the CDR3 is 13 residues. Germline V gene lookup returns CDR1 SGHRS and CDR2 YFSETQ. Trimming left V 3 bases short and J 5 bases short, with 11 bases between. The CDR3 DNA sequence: TGCGCCAGCAGCTCATTTTCCCAGGAGACCCAGTACTTC. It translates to CASSSFSQETQYF.

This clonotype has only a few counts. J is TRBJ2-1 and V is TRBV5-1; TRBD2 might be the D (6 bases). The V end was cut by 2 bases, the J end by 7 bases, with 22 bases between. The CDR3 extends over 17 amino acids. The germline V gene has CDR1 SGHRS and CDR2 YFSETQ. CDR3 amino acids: CASSFHTGRGAPNEQFF. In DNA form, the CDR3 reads TGCGCCAGCAGCTTTCACACCGGGAGAGGGGCTCCTAATGAGCAGTTCTTC.

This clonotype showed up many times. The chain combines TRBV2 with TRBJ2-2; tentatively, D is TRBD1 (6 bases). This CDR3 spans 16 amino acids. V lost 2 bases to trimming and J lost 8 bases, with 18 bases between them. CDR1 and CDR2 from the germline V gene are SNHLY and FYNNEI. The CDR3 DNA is TGTGCCAGCAGTGAATCTGGGACACGGAACGGAGGGGAGCTGTTTTTT. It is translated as CASSESGTRNGGELFF.

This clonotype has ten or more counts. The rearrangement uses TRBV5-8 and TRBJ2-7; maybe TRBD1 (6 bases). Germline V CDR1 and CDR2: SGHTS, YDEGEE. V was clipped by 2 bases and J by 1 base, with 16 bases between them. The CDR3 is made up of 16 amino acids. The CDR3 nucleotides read TGTGCCAGCAGCTTACCACAGGGTAAGGCTTCCTACGAGCAGTACTTC. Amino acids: CASSLPQGKASYEQYF.

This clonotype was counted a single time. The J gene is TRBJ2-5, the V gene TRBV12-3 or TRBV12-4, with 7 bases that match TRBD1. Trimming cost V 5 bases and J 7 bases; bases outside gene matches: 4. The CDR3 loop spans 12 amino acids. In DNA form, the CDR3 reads TGTGCCAGCAGTCGACAGGGAATGACCCAGTACTTC. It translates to CASSRQGMTQYF.

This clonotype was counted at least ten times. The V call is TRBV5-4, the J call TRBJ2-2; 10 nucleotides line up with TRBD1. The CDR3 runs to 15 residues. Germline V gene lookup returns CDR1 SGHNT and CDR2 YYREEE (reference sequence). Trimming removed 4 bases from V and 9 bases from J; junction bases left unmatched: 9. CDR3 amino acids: CASSTPGTGDRELFF. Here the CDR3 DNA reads TGTGCCAGCAGCACCCCCGGGACAGGGGACCGGGAGCTGTTTTTT.

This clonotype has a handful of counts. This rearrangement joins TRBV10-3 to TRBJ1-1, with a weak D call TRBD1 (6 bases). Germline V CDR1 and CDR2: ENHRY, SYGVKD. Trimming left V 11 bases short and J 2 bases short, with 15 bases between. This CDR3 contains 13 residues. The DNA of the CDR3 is TGTGCCGTACAGGGTTGGGGAAACACTGAAGCTTTCTTT. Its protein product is CAVQGWGNTEAFF.

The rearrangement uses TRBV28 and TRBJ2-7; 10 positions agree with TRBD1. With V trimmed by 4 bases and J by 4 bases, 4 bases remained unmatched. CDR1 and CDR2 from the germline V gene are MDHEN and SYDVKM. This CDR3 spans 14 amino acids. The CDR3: CASSSGTGVYEQYF. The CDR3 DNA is TGTGCCAGCAGTTCCGGGACAGGGGTTTACGAGCAGTACTTC.

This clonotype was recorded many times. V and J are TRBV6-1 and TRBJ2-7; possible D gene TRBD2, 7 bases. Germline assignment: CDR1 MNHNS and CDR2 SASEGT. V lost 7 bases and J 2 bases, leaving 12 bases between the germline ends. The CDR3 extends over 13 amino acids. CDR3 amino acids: CASIGGLTYEQYF. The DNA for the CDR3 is TGTGCCAGCATCGGGGGGCTCACCTACGAGCAGTACTTC.

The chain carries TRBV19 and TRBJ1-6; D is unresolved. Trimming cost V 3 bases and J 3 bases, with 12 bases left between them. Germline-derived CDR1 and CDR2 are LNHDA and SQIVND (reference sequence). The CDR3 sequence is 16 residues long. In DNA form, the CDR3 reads TGTGCCAGTAGTATCGAGCATTTAATCTATAATTCACCCCTCCACTTT. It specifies CASSIEHLIYNSPLHF.